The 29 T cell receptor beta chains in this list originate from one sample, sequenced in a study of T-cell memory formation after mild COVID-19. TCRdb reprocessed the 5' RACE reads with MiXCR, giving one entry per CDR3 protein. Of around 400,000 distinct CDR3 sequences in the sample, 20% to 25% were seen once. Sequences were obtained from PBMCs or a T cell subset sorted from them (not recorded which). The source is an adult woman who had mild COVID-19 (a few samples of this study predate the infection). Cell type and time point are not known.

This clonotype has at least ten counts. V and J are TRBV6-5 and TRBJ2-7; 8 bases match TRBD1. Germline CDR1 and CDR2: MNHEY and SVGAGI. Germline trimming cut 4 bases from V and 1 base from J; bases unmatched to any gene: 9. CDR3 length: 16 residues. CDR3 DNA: TGTGCCAGCAGTTCCCTCGGACAGGGAGGTTCCTACGAGCAGTACTTC. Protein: CASSSLGQGGSYEQYF.

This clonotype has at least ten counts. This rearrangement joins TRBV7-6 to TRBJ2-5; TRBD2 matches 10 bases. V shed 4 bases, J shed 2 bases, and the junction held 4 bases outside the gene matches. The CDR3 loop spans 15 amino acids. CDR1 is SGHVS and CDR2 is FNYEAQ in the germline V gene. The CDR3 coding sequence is TGTGCCAGCAGCTCAGTAGCGGGAGGTCAAGAGACCCAGTACTTC. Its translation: CASSSVAGGQETQYF.

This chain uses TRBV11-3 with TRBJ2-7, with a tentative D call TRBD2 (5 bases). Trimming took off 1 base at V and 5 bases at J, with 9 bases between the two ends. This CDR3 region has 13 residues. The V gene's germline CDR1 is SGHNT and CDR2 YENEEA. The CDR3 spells CASSLGRRNEQYF. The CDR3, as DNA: TGTGCCAGCAGCTTAGGTAGGAGGAACGAGCAGTACTTC.

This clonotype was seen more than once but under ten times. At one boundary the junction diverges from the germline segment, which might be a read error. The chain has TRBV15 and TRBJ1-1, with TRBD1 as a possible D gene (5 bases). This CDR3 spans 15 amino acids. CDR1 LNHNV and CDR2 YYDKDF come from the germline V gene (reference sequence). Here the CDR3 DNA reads TGTGCCACCAGCGGAGAGTGGGGACCTCGGGGTGAAGCTTTCTTT. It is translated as CATSGEWGPRGEAFF.

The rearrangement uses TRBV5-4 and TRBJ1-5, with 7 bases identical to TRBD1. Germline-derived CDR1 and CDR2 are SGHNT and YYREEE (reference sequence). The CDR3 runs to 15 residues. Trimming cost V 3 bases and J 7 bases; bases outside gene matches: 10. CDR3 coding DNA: TGTGCCAGCAGCTCCAGACATGTCAGGGGGCAGCCCCAGCATTTT. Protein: CASSSRHVRGQPQHF.

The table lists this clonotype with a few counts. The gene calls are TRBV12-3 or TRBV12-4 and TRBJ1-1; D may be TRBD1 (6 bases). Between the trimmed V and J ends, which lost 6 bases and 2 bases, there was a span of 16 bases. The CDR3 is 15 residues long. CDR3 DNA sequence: TGTGCCAGCAGCCTCCTGGTAGGGGGAAACACTGAAGCTTTCTTT. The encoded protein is CASSLLVGGNTEAFF.

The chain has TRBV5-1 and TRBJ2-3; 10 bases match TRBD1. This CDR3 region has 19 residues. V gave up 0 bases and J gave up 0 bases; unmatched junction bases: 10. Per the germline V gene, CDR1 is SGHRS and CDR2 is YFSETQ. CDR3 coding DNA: TGCGCCAGCAGCTTGGCGGGACAGGGGATGGGCTTAAGCACAGATACGCAGTATTTT. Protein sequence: CASSLAGQGMGLSTDTQYF. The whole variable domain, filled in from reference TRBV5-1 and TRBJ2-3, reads KAGVTQTPRYLIKTRGQQVTLSCSPISGHRSVSWYQQTPGQGLQFLFEYFSETQRNKGNFPGRFSGRQFSNSRSEMNVSTLELGDSALYLCASSLAGQGMGLSTDTQYFGPGTRLTVL.

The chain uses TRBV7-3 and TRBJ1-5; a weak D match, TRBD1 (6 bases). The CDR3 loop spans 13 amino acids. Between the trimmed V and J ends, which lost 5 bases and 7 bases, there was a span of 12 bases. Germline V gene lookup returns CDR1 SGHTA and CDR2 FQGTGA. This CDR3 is CASSKTQGQPQHF. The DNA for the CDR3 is TGTGCCAGCAGCAAAACACAGGGACAGCCCCAGCATTTT.

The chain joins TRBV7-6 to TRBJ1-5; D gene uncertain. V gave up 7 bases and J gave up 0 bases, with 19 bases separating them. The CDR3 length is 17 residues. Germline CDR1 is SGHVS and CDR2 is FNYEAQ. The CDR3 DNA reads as TGTGCCAGCACCACCCATTTTGGCGGTCATAGCAATCAGCCCCAGCATTTT. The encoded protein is CASTTHFGGHSNQPQHF.

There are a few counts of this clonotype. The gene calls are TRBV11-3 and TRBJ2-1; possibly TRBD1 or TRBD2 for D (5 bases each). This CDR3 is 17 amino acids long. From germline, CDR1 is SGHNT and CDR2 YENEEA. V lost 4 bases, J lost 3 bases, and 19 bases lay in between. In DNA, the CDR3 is TGTGCCAGCAGCTGGAGGAACTGGACAACTTACTACAATGAGCAGTTCTTC. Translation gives CASSWRNWTTYYNEQFF.

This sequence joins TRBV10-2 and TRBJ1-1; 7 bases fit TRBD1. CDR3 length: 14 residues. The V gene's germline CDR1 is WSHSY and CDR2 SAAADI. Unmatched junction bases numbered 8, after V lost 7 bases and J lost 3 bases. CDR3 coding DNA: TGCGCCAGCAACAAGACAGGGTGGCACACTGAAGCTTTCTTT. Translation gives CASNKTGWHTEAFF.

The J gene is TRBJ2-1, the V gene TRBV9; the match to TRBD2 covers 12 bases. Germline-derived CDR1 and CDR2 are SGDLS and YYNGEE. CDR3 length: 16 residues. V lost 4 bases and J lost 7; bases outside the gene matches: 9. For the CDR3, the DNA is TGTGCCAGCAGCCCTTCTGGGACTAGCGGGTTAAATGAGCAGTTCTTC. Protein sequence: CASSPSGTSGLNEQFF.

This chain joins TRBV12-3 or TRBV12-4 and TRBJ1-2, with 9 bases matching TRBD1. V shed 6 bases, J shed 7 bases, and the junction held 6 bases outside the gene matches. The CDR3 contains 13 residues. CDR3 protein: CASRQQGAGGYTF. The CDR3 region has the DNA TGTGCCAGCAGACAACAGGGGGCAGGTGGCTACACCTTC.

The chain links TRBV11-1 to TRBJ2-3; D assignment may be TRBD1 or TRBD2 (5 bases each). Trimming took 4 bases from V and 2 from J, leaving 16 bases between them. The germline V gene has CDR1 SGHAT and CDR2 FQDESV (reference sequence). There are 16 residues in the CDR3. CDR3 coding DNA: TGTGCCAGCAGCTCCGGGACGGACCTTAACACAGATACGCAGTATTTT. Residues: CASSSGTDLNTDTQYF.

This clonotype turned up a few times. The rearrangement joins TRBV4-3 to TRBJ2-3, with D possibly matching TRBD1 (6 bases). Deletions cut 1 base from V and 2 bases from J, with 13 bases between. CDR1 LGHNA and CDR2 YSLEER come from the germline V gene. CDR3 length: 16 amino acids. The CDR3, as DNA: TGCGCCAGCAGCCAAGCAGGGCAGGGGTACACAGATACGCAGTATTTT. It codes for CASSQAGQGYTDTQYF.

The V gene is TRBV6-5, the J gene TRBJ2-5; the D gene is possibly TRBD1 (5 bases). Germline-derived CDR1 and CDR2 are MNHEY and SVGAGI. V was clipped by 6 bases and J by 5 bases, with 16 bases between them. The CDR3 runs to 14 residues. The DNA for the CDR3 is TGTGCCAGCAGACCAGGGTCCAAAGCGGAGACCCAGTACTTC. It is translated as CASRPGSKAETQYF.

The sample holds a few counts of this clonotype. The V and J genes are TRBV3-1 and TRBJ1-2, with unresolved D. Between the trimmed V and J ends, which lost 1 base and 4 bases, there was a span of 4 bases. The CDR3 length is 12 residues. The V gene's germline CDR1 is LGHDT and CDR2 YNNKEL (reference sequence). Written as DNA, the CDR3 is TGTGCCAGCAGCCAAGTTAGCTATGGCTACACCTTC. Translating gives CASSQVSYGYTF.

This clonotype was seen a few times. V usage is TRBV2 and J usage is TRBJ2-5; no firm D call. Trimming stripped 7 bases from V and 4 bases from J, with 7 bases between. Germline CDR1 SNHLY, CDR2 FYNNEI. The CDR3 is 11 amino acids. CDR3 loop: CASNRIETQYF. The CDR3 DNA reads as TGTGCCAGCAATCGAATAGAGACCCAGTACTTC. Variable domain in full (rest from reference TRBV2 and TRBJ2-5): EPEVTQTPSHQVTQMGQEVILRCVPISNHLYFYWYRQILGQKVEFLVSFYNNEISEKSEIFDDQFSVERPDGSNFTLKIRSTKLEDSAMYFCASNRIETQYFGPGTRLLVL.

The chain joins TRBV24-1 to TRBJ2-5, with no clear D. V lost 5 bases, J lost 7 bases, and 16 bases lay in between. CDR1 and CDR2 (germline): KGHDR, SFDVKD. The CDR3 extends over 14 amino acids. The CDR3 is CATSAADSTRTQYF. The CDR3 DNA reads TGTGCCACCAGTGCCGCCGATTCAACGAGGACCCAGTACTTC.

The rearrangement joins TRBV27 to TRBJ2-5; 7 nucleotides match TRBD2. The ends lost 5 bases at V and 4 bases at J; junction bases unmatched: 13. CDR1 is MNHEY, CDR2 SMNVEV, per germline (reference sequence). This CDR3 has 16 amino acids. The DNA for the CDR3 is TGTGCCAGCAGTCTATACTCGGGACTACGGGGAGAGACCCAGTACTTC. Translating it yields CASSLYSGLRGETQYF.

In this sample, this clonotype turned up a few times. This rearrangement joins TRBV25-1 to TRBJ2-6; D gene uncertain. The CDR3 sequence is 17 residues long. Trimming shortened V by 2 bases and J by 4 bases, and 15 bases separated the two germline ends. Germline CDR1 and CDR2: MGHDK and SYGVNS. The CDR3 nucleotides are TGTGCCAGCAGTGAAGAGGTGTGGGCGTCGGGGGCCAACGTCCTGACTTTC. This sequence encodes CASSEEVWASGANVLTF.

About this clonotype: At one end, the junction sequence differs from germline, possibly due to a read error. The CDR3 reads CASSFNSGSEAFF. In DNA form, the CDR3 reads TGTGCTAGCAGCTTTAATAGCGGGTCCGAAGCTTTCTTT. This chain joins TRBV7-7 and TRBJ1-1; D gene uncertain. CDR1 SSHAT and CDR2 FNYEAQ come from the germline V gene (reference sequence). The length of the CDR3 is 13 residues.

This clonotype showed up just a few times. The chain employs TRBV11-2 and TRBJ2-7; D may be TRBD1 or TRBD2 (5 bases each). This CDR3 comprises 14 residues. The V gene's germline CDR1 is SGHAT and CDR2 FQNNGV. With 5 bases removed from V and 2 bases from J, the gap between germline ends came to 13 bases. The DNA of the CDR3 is TGTGCCAGCAGCAAGGGGAGCCTGGCCTACGAGCAGTACTTC. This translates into CASSKGSLAYEQYF.

The DNA of the CDR3 is TGTGCCAGCAGCAAAGTAACTAGCCATCAGATTAATGAGCAGTTCTTC. As protein: CASSKVTSHQINEQFF. The J gene is TRBJ2-1, the V gene TRBV21-1; the D call TRBD2 from the table was never checked on the DNA. TRBV21-1 is assigned pseudogene status. This CDR3 has 16 residues.

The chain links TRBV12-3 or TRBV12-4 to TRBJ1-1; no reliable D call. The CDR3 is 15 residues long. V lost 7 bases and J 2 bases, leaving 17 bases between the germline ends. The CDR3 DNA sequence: TGTGCCAGCACCGAAGGACTAGGAGGTAACACTGAAGCTTTCTTT. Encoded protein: CASTEGLGGNTEAFF.

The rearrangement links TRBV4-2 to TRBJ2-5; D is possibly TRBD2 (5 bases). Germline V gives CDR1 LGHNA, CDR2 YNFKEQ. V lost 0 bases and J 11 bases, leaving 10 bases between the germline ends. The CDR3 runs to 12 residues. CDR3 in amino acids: CASSQDSRRQYF. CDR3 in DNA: TGTGCCAGCAGCCAAGATTCCCGGAGGCAGTACTTC.

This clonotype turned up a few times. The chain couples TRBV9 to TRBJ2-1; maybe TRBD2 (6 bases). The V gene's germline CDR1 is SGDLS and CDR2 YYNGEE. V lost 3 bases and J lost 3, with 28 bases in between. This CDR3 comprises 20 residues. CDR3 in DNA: TGTGCCAGCAGCGCCAGGGACTCACGAGGGACGATCTTTGGCTACAATGAGCAGTTCTTC. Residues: CASSARDSRGTIFGYNEQFF.

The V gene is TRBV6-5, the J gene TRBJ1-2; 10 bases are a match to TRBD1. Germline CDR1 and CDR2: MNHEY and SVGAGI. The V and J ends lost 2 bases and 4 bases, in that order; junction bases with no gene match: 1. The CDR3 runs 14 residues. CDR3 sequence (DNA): TGTGCCAGCAGTTACGGGACAGGGGCCTATGGCTACACCTTC. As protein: CASSYGTGAYGYTF.

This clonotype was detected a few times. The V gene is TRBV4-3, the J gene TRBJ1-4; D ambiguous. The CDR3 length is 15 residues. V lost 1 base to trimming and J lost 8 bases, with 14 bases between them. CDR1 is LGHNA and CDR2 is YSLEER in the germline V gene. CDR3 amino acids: CASSQARAGGEKLFF. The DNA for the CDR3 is TGCGCCAGCAGCCAAGCAAGGGCAGGTGGCGAAAAACTGTTTTTT.